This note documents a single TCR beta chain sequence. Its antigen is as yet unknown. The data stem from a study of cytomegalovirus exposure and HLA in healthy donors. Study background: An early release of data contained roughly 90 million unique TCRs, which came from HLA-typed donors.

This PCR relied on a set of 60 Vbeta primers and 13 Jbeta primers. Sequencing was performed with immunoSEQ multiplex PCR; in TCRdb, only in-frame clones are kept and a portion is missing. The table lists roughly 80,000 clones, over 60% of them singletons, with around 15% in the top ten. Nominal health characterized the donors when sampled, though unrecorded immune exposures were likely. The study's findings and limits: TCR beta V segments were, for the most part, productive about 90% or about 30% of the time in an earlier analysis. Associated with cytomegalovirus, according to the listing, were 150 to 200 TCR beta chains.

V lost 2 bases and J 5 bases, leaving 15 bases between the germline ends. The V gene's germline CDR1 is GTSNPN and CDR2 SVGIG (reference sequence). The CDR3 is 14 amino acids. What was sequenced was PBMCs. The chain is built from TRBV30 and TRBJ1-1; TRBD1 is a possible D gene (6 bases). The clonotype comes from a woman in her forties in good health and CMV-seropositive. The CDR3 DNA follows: TGTGCCTGGAGTTCGCAGGGGTTAGGAACTGAAGCTTTCTTT. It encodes CAWSSQGLGTEAFF.